These T cell receptor beta chains were read from a single sample in a study of blood T cell repertoires in COVID-19. The data were produced by immunoSEQ multiplex PCR, yet TCRdb's version contains in-frame clones alone and is incomplete. In the table there are around 70,000 clones, about nine tenths of which are singletons. Sequencing was carried out using peripheral blood. These TCRs come from a human donor in a cohort sampled during active COVID-19. Both conserved end residues are trimmed from each CDR3. The order of the fields is CDR3 length, D gene, J gene, V gene, CDR3 protein. The D gene is left open where the match is weak.

>11|-|TRBJ1-2|TRBV15
ATSRGRLGGYT
>12|TRBD1|TRBJ2-2|TRBV24-1
ATSKTGVTGELF
>12|-|TRBJ1-1|TRBV7-2
ASSLLFGNTEAF
>10|-|TRBJ2-3|TRBV3-1/TRBV3-2
ASSTSTDTQY
>13|TRBD1|TRBJ2-2|TRBV7-3
ASSSAGGATGELF
>14|TRBD1|TRBJ2-1|TRBV28
ASSSRDRGPNNEQF
>10|-|TRBJ2-5|TRBV5-1
ASSLNQETQY
>11|-|TRBJ1-2|TRBV7-2
ASSLLYGFGYT
>13|-|TRBJ1-2|TRBV9
ASSTQPDEYSGYT
>15|-|TRBJ2-3|TRBV6-2/TRBV6-3
ASSPRTPRGGTDTQY
>15|TRBD2|TRBJ2-2|TRBV6-2/TRBV6-3
ASSYFGLAANTGELF
>12|-|TRBJ2-3|TRBV7-2
ASSSQLLMDTQY
>12|-|TRBJ1-2|TRBV24-1
ATSDWTVNYGYT
>12|TRBD1|TRBJ1-6|TRBV5-1
ASSLRTGSAPLH
>11|TRBD2|TRBJ2-7|TRBV25-1
ASSVAGKDEQY
>12|TRBD2|TRBJ2-1|TRBV7-2
ASTSYSPGGEQF
>15|TRBD2|TRBJ2-1|TRBV19
ASSPRTSGSNYNEQF
>13|TRBD2|TRBJ2-1|TRBV25-1
ASSPPERELDEQF
>13|-|TRBJ2-6|TRBV27
ASKPPSSGANVLT
>10|-|TRBJ1-1|TRBV7-2
ASSLSGHSAF
>13|-|TRBJ1-3|TRBV7-2
ASSPSWAGGNTIY
>13|-|TRBJ2-4|TRBV29-1
SVATMGGPRNIQY
>17|TRBD2|TRBJ2-3|TRBV7-2
ASSPPRLAGGQGGDTQY
>14|TRBD2|TRBJ2-1|TRBV20-1
SASSGTSGLGNEQF
>13|TRBD2|TRBJ2-3|TRBV7-9
ASSPASGGTDTQY
>12|TRBD1|TRBJ1-5|TRBV6-2/TRBV6-3
ASSPDRVSQPQH
>10|-|TRBJ2-1|TRBV20-1
SASLADNEQF
>11|-|TRBJ1-6|TRBV12-3/TRBV12-4
ASSLEGGTPLH
>13|-|TRBJ1-3|TRBV5-8
ASSIRVISGNTIY
>13|TRBD1|TRBJ2-7|TRBV5-1
ASSLGQGKLYEQY
>14|-|TRBJ1-1|TRBV7-9
ASSAPGVGGSSEAF
>13|-|TRBJ1-4|TRBV5-1
ASSYGQQSNEKLF
>14|-|TRBJ1-1|TRBV28
ASSSPGQSMNTEAF
>14|-|TRBJ2-3|TRBV28
ASSLVGQGRGDTQY
>13|TRBD2|TRBJ2-1|TRBV12-5
ASGSGLAEANEQF
>13|TRBD2|TRBJ2-1|TRBV7-3
ASSPGTSGGNEQF
>13|-|TRBJ1-1|TRBV18
ASSPPGGLGTEAF
>17|-|TRBJ2-1|TRBV6-1
ASSEVLISGELAYNEQF
>12|-|TRBJ2-5|TRBV9
ASSANQGRETQY
>14|TRBD1|TRBJ1-1|TRBV6-2/TRBV6-3
ASSSPGQGSNTEAF
>12|-|TRBJ1-3|TRBV6-1
ASSERSRGNTIY
>13|-|TRBJ1-2|TRBV5-1
ASRPLLVDRLSYT
>11|-|TRBJ1-1|TRBV7-2
ASSPRRHTEAF
>13|-|TRBJ2-3|TRBV5-1
ASSPTGPYTDTQY
>15|TRBD2|TRBJ2-3|TRBV4-3
ASSQDLPSGSPDTQY